A single T cell receptor (beta chain) is shown here with its context. Its binding antigen is unknown. Including the terminal cysteine and phenylalanine, the CDR3 comprises 15 residues. The kept DNA is CDR3 alone, 45 bases in frame from the first base. Relative to germline, V is 4 bases shorter and J is 3 bases shorter, with 15 bases between their ends. CDR1 and CDR2, looked up from the germline V gene, are SNHLY and FYNNEI. The method behind the library was the immunoSEQ multiplex PCR assay. A mixture of 60 forward primers for TCR Vbeta segments and 13 reverse primers for TCR Jbeta segments was used in the multiplex PCR. The CDR3 region of rearranged TCR beta genes was amplified from genomic DNA by a multiplex PCR assay. The Illumina HiSeq System was used to sequence the amplified TCR beta libraries as 87-base-pair reads. The authors' pipeline ran thus. Across the 670 or so repertoires, a later analysis counted approximately 75 million unique TCR beta chains, roughly 11 million of which were shared by at least two donors. A nearest-neighbor algorithm error-corrected the raw reads and collapsed the reads into unique sequences, merging closely related sequences to remove PCR and sequencing errors. V, D and J gene segments were assigned by aligning CDR3 sequences to IMGT reference sequences. For a sequence to be retained, a match of at least six nucleotides was required to both a V gene segment and a J gene segment. A rearrangement was called productive if the CDR3 had no stop codons and remained in frame with V and J, and every other rearrangement was called non-productive. CDR3 was defined according to IMGT convention as the region running from the second conserved V-encoded cysteine to the conserved J-encoded phenylalanine. In an earlier analysis of 500 to 650 of the donors, sequences lacking an unambiguous match to a single V gene segment were excluded. An earlier analysis of fewer than 750 of the donors classified V segments as functional when productive rearrangements were above 56.7% and as segregating when the standard deviation between donors was above 5%. A statistical classification framework was developed to diagnose cytomegalovirus status using the catalog of TCR beta chain sequences. In a later analysis, V and J genes were assigned by comparing TCR nucleotide sequences against IMGT/GENE-DB human TR gene sequences. A later analysis assigned CDR3 sequences and most-parsimonious VDJ recombination scenarios with the TCRdist pipeline. In a later analysis, each TCR beta chain was defined by its CDR3 amino acid sequence together with its V-gene family, and reads without a unique V-gene family were excluded. To address suspected cross-contamination and a sequencing artifact, a later analysis removed around 600 highly shared, low-generation-probability nucleotide sequences. In a later analysis, a clonal expansion index was calculated for each public chain from normalized within-repertoire ranks of inferred template counts. A later analysis computed generation probabilities with a VDJ recombination model fitted to out-of-frame rearrangements, and checked the results against IGoR. A later analysis scored TCR-TCR, TCR-HLA and TCR-CMV co-occurrence with hypergeometric tests, applying a repertoire-size bias correction to TCR pairs. A later analysis estimated false discovery rates by permuting HLA or CMV assignments 20 times. In a later analysis, co-occurring TCRs were grouped with DBSCAN, and TCRdist sequence similarity was added when clustering was performed within HLA-allele-positive subsets. Repertoires with fewer than 30,000 or more than 120,000 public chains, plus five repertoires with anomalous nucleotide sharing, were excluded from co-occurrence clustering. The clones in this table, taken by TCRdb from immuneACCESS, are in-frame only. Not every clone is retained; where verified, under half of the shortfall comes from an unresolved V gene, and the cause of the rest is unknown. V and J calls and clone size are those listed in that table; D and trimming were worked out from the DNA. For this sample, the table gives 100,000 to 150,000 clones. The biggest ten clones account for over 2% of the sample.

The cohort comprised some 700 healthy bone marrow donors. At the time of sampling, every cohort member was nominally healthy, though immune exposures that went unrecorded were likely present. The donor was CMV seronegative and was included in the group of a few hundred seronegative cohort members. A peripheral blood sample was provided by each donor, and peripheral blood mononuclear cells were used for TCR beta sequencing. Genomic DNA extraction from the blood cell samples was performed with the Qiagen DNeasy Blood Extraction Kit. This sample was included in a study of cytomegalovirus exposure and HLA in healthy donors (dated by TCRdb to about 2017). For the wider study: An earlier analysis of roughly 570 of the donors reported about 260 Gb of sequence data and some 110 million unique TCR beta sequences obtained from 150 million to 200 million T cells. All discovery cohort repertoires had been generated using a single sequencing platform. Donor age, sex, ethnicity and CMV serostatus were compiled alongside the repertoire data. Besides the first cohort of around 670 subjects, a separate validation cohort made up of 120 different subjects was used. A later analysis re-examined previously published TCR beta repertoires from just over 650 donors and added high-resolution HLA genotyping to investigate patterns of TCR occurrence. On average, approximately 250,000 unique TCR beta nucleotide sequences were sequenced per donor among a few hundred genotyped donors of the cohort, with 15% to 20% of those sequences being non-productive. A later genetic analysis used genome-wide SNP genotypes for about 65% of the roughly 700 donors, treating that subset as a discovery cohort. Typing coverage varied by locus: about 620-640 donors for A, B, C, DRB1 and DQB1; under 550 for DQA1; approximately 570 for DPA1; fewer than 480 for DPB1. To predict cytomegalovirus infection status, the study brought together high-throughput TCR immunosequencing, statistical association of individual TCRs with disease status, and machine learning. The study was designed to test whether signatures of past pathogen exposure could be identified by cataloging public T cell receptors. In the later analysis, no new phenotypic data were used to find candidate immune exposures; instead, reliance was placed on TCR beta sequences and their occurrence across donors. Roughly 320 gigabases of sequencing data and around 80 million unique TCR sequences made up an early release that covered some 640 HLA-typed donors. An earlier analysis of some 600 of the donors applied high-throughput TCR beta sequencing to assess whether each TCR beta V gene segment acted as functional or pseudogenic. The T cell repertoires of 670 or so subjects were profiled by immunosequencing and related to cytomegalovirus serostatus. Of the 350 to 450 genotyped donors, roughly 85% fell in the genetic ancestry cluster associated with self-reported Caucasian donors. HLA typing covered class I and class II loci at four-digit resolution. Because of strong linkage in the cohort, a few DR-DQ haplotypes were treated as single units for association and clustering.

What the research found in general, with its limitations: The study gave a list of 150 to 200 TCR beta chains associated with cytomegalovirus. A few of the identified cytomegalovirus-associated TCR beta chains were confirmed in vitro to be specific for cytomegalovirus antigens. While some public TCRs were present in many individuals, most TCR sequences turned up only very rarely across donors. According to a later analysis, most CMV-associated TCR beta chains appeared to be HLA-restricted, and the HLA associations seemed to be driven largely by CMV exposure. A further reported finding was that TCR beta sequences accurately predicted the HLA-A and HLA-B alleles for most subjects in the first cohort. In a later analysis, several top co-occurrence clusters were reported to appear linked to parvovirus B19, influenza, CMV and Epstein-Barr virus. Correlated functional status among segregating V segments might reflect linkage disequilibrium, but an unknown experimental factor could not be ruled out. When HLA alleles, especially DR and DQ, strongly co-occurred, attributing TCR associations to individual alleles was difficult. Because the 87-base-pair reads could not distinguish some IMGT-functional V segments, including TRBV6-2 and TRBV6-3, those segments were excluded. A later analysis associated 16,951 TCR beta sequences with specific HLA alleles at a false discovery rate of 0.05. Compared with equally common non-associated chains, HLA-associated TCR beta chains in a later analysis were more clonally expanded and had lower generation probabilities. An association between a missense DCLRE1C variant and V-gene and J-gene trimming of TCR beta chains was found in a later genetic analysis and replicated in an independent cohort. The cohort was sequenced for TCR beta chains only, and without alpha or paired-chain data the features that could be detected were limited. Roughly uniform sequencing depth across donors was assumed in presence/absence analyses, although this assumption may not hold. Because counts were too low, approximately 18 rarely observed V segments, including chromosome 9 orphons, were excluded from the earlier analysis of several hundred of the donors. A cluster of highly shared sequence variants was judged likely to represent a technical artifact of the sequencing pipeline. The classifier was reported to diagnose cytomegalovirus status with high specificity and sensitivity in both the original and validation cohorts. The authors suggested that the approach could potentially be generalized to other disease states and immunological phenotypes. CMV serostatus was the only immune exposure information available for the cohort. In a later analysis, TCR association rates were found to vary across HLA loci, with the most associated TCRs seen for DRB1 alleles and the fewest for HLA-C alleles. HLA typing was unavailable for some donors at each locus, so association tests used only the typed subset. A later genetic analysis reported fewer N-insertions in productive TCRs among donors in an Asian-associated ancestry cluster than the 666-donor mean. In an earlier analysis of around 500 of the donors, most TCR beta V segments appeared in productive rearrangements about 87% or about 30% of the time, broadly matching IMGT annotations.

The TCR was taken from a man aged 35 to 55 in good health and CMV-seronegative. Sequences were obtained from PBMCs. This chain is built from TRBV2 and TRBJ1-1, with a tentative D gene TRBD1 over 5 matching bases. The base sequence is TGTGCCAGCAGTGGGGGAACGGCGGGGGACACTGAAGCTTTCTTT. The resulting protein is CASSGGTAGDTEAFF.